This T cell receptor beta chain was recorded in a study of blood T cells in healthy people across ages (dated by TCRdb to the mid-2010s). At the level of the whole study: Template switching captured roughly one uniquely barcoded TCR beta cDNA molecule per two T cells in model experiments. Donors were grouped into four age groups: young (average roughly 15 years), middle-aged (over 35), aged (around 60) and long-lived (around 80). The study analyzed two additional independent replicas of 1 million unique cDNA reads from the same blood draw for two donors, one aged 18 to 30 and one aged 80 or older. Age-related changes in TCR beta repertoire diversity were measured in the study by deep sequencing normalized with unique cDNA molecular identifiers. To avoid experimental bias, donors of different ages were distributed randomly across sequencing lanes. The paper's findings and limits, for the study overall: Because profiling used bulk unsorted PBMCs, naive and antigen-experienced compartments could not be compared conclusively. Because donor CMV infection status was unknown, age-related changes in expanded clonotypes were potentially confounded. Estimates of total diversity based on one million sequenced T cells were considered lower bounds and underestimates. Compared with the aged group, the long-lived group had more naive CD4+ T cells, fewer expanded clones and increased TCR diversity, a pattern suggesting age selection. There was a strong correlation between observed TCR beta diversity and the percentage of naive T cells measured by flow cytometry. As age increased, observed TCR beta diversity per million T cells dropped in a roughly linear way, and a significant reduction was already evident by age 40.

Taken from the germline V gene, the CDR1 and CDR2 loops are MNHEY and SVGEGT. The CDR3 contains 14 residues, cysteine and phenylalanine counted. Only CDR3 DNA remains: 42 bases, in frame from the first base. Comment on this clonotype: No cognate antigen has been identified for it. Base-call qualities are not available, and no considerably larger clone is one nucleotide away.

The donors were roughly 38 Caucasian individuals from Russia, aged roughly 6 to 100 years, who were systemically healthy. Approximately 10 milliliters of peripheral blood were collected from each donor into EDTA-treated Vacutainer tubes. PBMCs were isolated by Ficoll-Paque density-gradient centrifugation, with at least 6.5 million obtained per sample. Total RNA, at least 6 micrograms per sample, was extracted from PBMCs with Trizol reagent. For every donor, flow cytometry on a PBMC aliquot measured the percentage of naive CD45RAhigh/CD27high T cells. The library relied on 5' RACE. The sample was run on an Illumina HiSeq 2500. The second PCR ran for about 6 to 11 cycles and used a J-beta primer mix along with a sample-barcoded 5' primer. A unique molecular identifier was introduced onto each TCR beta cDNA molecule by a template-switch 5' adaptor carrying 12 random nucleotides. Each sample yielded at least 2.5 million CDR3-containing paired-end reads. First-strand cDNA synthesis was performed from all RNA using the Mint cDNA synthesis kit, with priming by a TRBC-specific oligonucleotide. All cDNA was treated with uracil-DNA glycosylase and then went through a first 18-cycle PCR with the universal primers M1SS and BC2_uni_R. On the study's bioinformatics: Each sample was normalized by randomly selecting 1 million high-quality reads, each carrying a distinct molecular identifier. Instead of being binned into consensus sequences, reads with shared molecular identifiers were discarded. MiTCR, with a Q25 quality threshold and the strictest error-elimination algorithm, was used for CDR3 identification, clonotype clustering and error correction. A nonparametric unseen species model with Euler transformation was used to estimate a lower bound on total TCR beta diversity. Starting from the raw public reads, TCRdb applied fastp trimming at Q25, assembled clones with MiXCR and retained in-frame beta chains. Entries that share a CDR3 protein sequence are merged under the most common genes and DNA. The V and J calls and clone size come from TCRdb's table, not from the authors' own analysis. The sample data list 980,000 or so distinct CDR3 sequences, and roughly 52% of these were observed just once. Of the sample, roughly 12% is held by the ten largest clones.

Sequencing input: blood. The source is a man under 40 in good health. The rearrangement combines TRBV6-2 or TRBV6-3 with TRBJ2-5; the D gene is perhaps TRBD2, from 5 matching bases. The assigned J gene may be wrong: the sequence end matches TRBJ2-7 better. The bases read TGTGCCAGCAGTTTCCCGGTCGGGGTCGGCGAGCAGTACTTC. Its protein product is CASSFPVGVGEQYF.